This T cell receptor (beta chain) was identified during a study of cytomegalovirus exposure and HLA in healthy donors. Germline V gene data show CDR1 as LGHNA and CDR2 as YNFKEQ. The CDR3 extends over 18 amino acids. The ends lost 0 bases at V and 4 bases at J; junction bases unmatched: 11. 60 Vbeta and 13 Jbeta primers were used in PCR. Sequenced by immunoSEQ multiplex PCR; TCRdb stores in-frame clones only, minus some. Altogether 150,000 to 200,000 clones are present, 65% to 80% being singletons, with the ten largest covering about 3.4%. The sample comprised PBMCs. The V call is TRBV4-2, the J call TRBJ2-3, with 9 positions matching TRBD2. This TCR was recovered from a male donor in good health and CMV-seronegative. This CDR3 is CASSQDGAGGPIADTQYF. The DNA of the CDR3 is TGTGCCAGCAGCCAAGACGGGGCGGGGGGGCCTATCGCAGATACGCAGTATTTT.